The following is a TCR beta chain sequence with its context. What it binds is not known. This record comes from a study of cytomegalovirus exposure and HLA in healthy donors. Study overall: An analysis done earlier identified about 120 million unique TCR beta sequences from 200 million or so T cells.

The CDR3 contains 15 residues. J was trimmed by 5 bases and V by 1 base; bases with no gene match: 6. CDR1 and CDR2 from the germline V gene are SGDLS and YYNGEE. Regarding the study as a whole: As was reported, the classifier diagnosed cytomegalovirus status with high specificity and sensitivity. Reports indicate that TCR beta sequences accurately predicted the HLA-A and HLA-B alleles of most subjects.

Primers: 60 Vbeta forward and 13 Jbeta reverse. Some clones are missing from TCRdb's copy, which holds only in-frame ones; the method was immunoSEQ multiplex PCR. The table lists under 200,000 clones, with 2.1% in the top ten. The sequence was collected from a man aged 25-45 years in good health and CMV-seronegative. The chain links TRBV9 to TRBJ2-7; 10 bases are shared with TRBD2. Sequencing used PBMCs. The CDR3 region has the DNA TGTGCCAGCAGCGTATTTTCCGGGACTAGCGACGAGCAGTACTTC. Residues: CASSVFSGTSDEQYF. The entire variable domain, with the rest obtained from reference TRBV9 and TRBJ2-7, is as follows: DSGVTQTPKHLITATGQRVTLRCSPRSGDLSVYWYQQSLDQGLQFLIQYYNGEERAKGNILERFSAQQFPDLHSELNLSSLELGDSALYFCASSVFSGTSDEQYFGPGTRLTVT.